Listed here are 23 T cell receptor beta chains from one sample, sequenced in a study of cytomegalovirus exposure and HLA in healthy donors. Primers included in the PCR were 60 Vbeta and 13 Jbeta primers. TCRdb's table, derived via immunoSEQ multiplex PCR, lists solely in-frame clones and lacks some. This sample has under 200,000 clones, with about 80% found just once. Sequencing input: PBMCs. The receptor set was obtained from a young man in good health and CMV-seronegative.

This chain joins TRBV11-2 and TRBJ1-4, with 8 nucleotides matching TRBD1. The CDR3 runs to 16 residues. Trimming took 1 base from V and 10 from J; bases not matched to a gene: 11. Germline values: CDR1 SGHAT, CDR2 FQNNGV. The CDR3 sequence: CASSLGSQGAFGKLFF. As DNA, the CDR3 is TGTGCCAGCAGCTTAGGTTCTCAGGGGGCTTTCGGAAAACTGTTTTTT.

The chain uses TRBV19 and TRBJ2-1; the match to TRBD2 covers 11 bases. The CDR3 sequence is 18 residues long. Germline V lookup: CDR1 LNHDA, CDR2 SQIVND (reference sequence). V lost 4 bases, J lost 0 bases, and 8 bases stayed unmatched. The CDR3 DNA follows: TGTGCCAGTAGTAAGGCTAGCGGGGGGAGGTCCTCCTACAATGAGCAGTTCTTC. It is translated as CASSKASGGRSSYNEQFF.

This sequence joins TRBV27 and TRBJ1-5; D is uncertain. The CDR3 is 15 residues long. Deletions cut 2 bases from V and 5 bases from J, with 13 bases between. The germline V gene has CDR1 MNHEY and CDR2 SMNVEV (reference sequence). CDR3 in amino acids: CASSLIGSLDQPQHF. In nucleotides, the CDR3 is TGTGCCAGCAGTTTAATCGGGAGTCTGGATCAGCCCCAGCATTTT.

The count of this clone is one. The genes are TRBV27 and TRBJ2-3; D is possibly TRBD1 (6 bases). CDR1 and CDR2 (germline): MNHEY, SMNVEV (reference sequence). The V and J ends lost 7 bases and 2 bases respectively, with 16 bases between them. The CDR3 spans 15 residues. CDR3 bases: TGTGCCAGCAAGGAATTCAGGGGAAACACAGATACGCAGTATTTT. Protein sequence: CASKEFRGNTDTQYF.

The chain links TRBV5-1 to TRBJ1-1, with D tentatively TRBD1 (6 bases). The CDR3 covers 14 residues. CDR1 is SGHRS and CDR2 is YFSETQ in the germline V gene. Trimming stripped 4 bases from V and 4 bases from J, with 14 bases between. The CDR3 nucleotides are TGCGCCAGCAGCCGTAGACAGGACGGCACTGAAGCTTTCTTT. Translated: CASSRRQDGTEAFF.

This chain connects TRBV14 to TRBJ2-3, with D perhaps matching TRBD2 (6 bases). The CDR3 covers 14 residues. Trimming removed 1 base from V and 2 bases from J, with 7 bases in between. Germline V CDR1 and CDR2: SGHDN, FVKESK. The CDR3 is CASSQGGVTDTQYF. The CDR3 coding sequence is TGTGCCAGCAGCCAAGGGGGGGTCACAGATACGCAGTATTTT.

In this sample, this clone turned up a few times. This chain joins TRBV28 and TRBJ2-5, with 8 bases lining up with TRBD2. This CDR3 region has 14 residues. V was pared by 6 bases and J by 2 bases, with 5 bases of the junction left unmatched. CDR1 is MDHEN and CDR2 is SYDVKM in the germline V gene. CDR3 amino acids: CASSGGGQQETQYF. CDR3 bases: TGTGCCAGCAGCGGGGGGGGGCAGCAAGAGACCCAGTACTTC.

For the CDR3, the DNA is TGTGCCAGCAGCTTAGGGGCGGGAGGGGTGGATACGCAGTATTTT. Protein product: CASSLGAGGVDTQYF. V is TRBV7-6 and J is TRBJ2-3; 9 bases match TRBD2. J was trimmed by 6 bases and V by 1 base; bases with no gene match: 5. There are 15 residues in the CDR3. The germline CDR1 and CDR2 sequences are SGHVS and FNYEAQ.

This clone has only one observation. The chain couples TRBV6-5 to TRBJ1-2; maybe TRBD1 (5 bases). CDR1 and CDR2 from the germline V gene are MNHEY and SVGAGI. This CDR3 has 11 residues. V lost 10 bases and J lost 8, with 14 bases in between. CDR3 bases: TGTGCCATTTTAGGAGGGGCCGGCTACACCTTC. Its protein product is CAILGGAGYTF.

This chain links TRBV28 with TRBJ1-5, with 8 positions matching TRBD1. Germline-derived CDR1 and CDR2 are MDHEN and SYDVKM. The CDR3 is 13 residues long. The V gene end was trimmed by 6 bases and the J gene end by 6 bases; junction bases not matched to a gene: 4. In DNA form, the CDR3 reads TGTGCCAGCAGGCCACAGGGGGGTCAGCCCCAGCATTTT. This codes for CASRPQGGQPQHF.

This clone has a handful of counts. This chain joins TRBV7-6 and TRBJ1-5; 10 bases line up with TRBD1. Losses at the gene ends were 5 bases for V and 6 bases for J; bases not matched to a gene: 7. The CDR3 spans 15 residues. Per the germline V gene, CDR1 is SGHVS and CDR2 is FNYEAQ. For the CDR3, the DNA is TGTGCCAGCAGCCGGACAGGGGGATTTGGTCAGCCCCAGCATTTT. Translation: CASSRTGGFGQPQHF. The full variable domain, rest sourced from reference TRBV7-6 and TRBJ1-5, is GAGVSQSPRYKVTKRGQDVALRCDPISGHVSLYWYRQALGQGPEFLTYFNYEAQQDKSGLPNDRFSAERPEGSISTLTIQRTEQRDSAMYRCASSRTGGFGQPQHFGDGTRLSIL.

The chain combines TRBV28 with TRBJ2-1; 9 bases match TRBD1. Germline lookup yields CDR1 MDHEN and CDR2 SYDVKM. The CDR3 length is 13 residues. The V gene end was trimmed by 11 bases and the J gene end by 4 bases; junction bases not matched to a gene: 6. The CDR3 region has the DNA TGTGCCGCCACAGGGGGCGAATACAATGAGCAGTTCTTC. Protein: CAATGGEYNEQFF.

A remark on this clone: Other DNA sequences from this sample encode an identical CDR3 as well. The J gene is TRBJ1-5, the V gene TRBV10-3; 7 bases align to TRBD1. V lost 5 bases and J lost 5; bases outside the gene matches: 3. CDR1 ENHRY and CDR2 SYGVKD come from the germline V gene. CDR3 length equals 13 residues. The CDR3 coding sequence is TGTGCCATCAGTCGGGACAGAGATCAGCCCCAGCATTTT. Amino acids: CAISRDRDQPQHF.

The sample holds a few counts of this clone. This specimen includes other DNA sequences encoding the same CDR3. V is TRBV7-9 and J is TRBJ2-2, with 7 bases lining up with TRBD2. The CDR3 is 15 amino acids. The germline V gene has CDR1 SEHNR and CDR2 FQNEAQ (reference sequence). Trimming cost V 0 bases and J 3 bases; bases outside gene matches: 1. The CDR3 nucleotides are TGTGCCAGCAGCTTAGCGGGAGGGTACACCGGGGAGCTGTTTTTT. Amino acid sequence: CASSLAGGYTGELFF. Full variable domain (rest looked up from reference TRBV7-9 and TRBJ2-2): DTGVSQNPRHKITKRGQNVTFRCDPISEHNRLYWYRQTLGQGPEFLTYFQNEAQLEKSRLLSDRFSAERPKGSFSTLEIQRTEQGDSAMYLCASSLAGGYTGELFFGEGSRLTVL.

The V and J genes are TRBV10-1 and TRBJ1-1; D is ambiguous. The CDR3 extends over 14 amino acids. The V end lost 2 bases, the J end lost 4 bases, and 11 bases lay between the germline ends. Germline-derived CDR1 and CDR2 are WNHNN and SYGVQD (reference sequence). DNA of the CDR3: TGCGCCAGCAGTGAGAGAGGTCTCGGCACTGAAGCTTTCTTT. Its protein product is CASSERGLGTEAFF.

The chain joins TRBV6-1 to TRBJ2-3, with TRBD2 matching over 10 bases. This CDR3 spans 14 amino acids. Germline trimming cut 4 bases from V and 4 bases from J; bases unmatched to any gene: 2. Germline V gene sequence: CDR1 MNHNS, CDR2 SASEGT. CDR3 loop: CASSASGSSDTQYF. The DNA for the CDR3 is TGTGCCAGCAGTGCTAGCGGGAGCTCAGATACGCAGTATTTT.

The chain couples TRBV7-2 to TRBJ2-5; 11 bases agree with TRBD2. The end of the DNA fits TRBJ2-7 better, so the J call may be wrong. The CDR3 runs to 16 residues. Germline V CDR1 and CDR2: SGHTA, FQGNSA. The CDR3 nucleotides are TGTGCCAGCAGCTCCCAAACTAGCGGGAGCTCCTACGAGCAGTACTTC. Translating gives CASSSQTSGSSYEQYF.

The chain employs TRBV13 and TRBJ2-5, with D possibly being TRBD2 (6 bases). From germline, CDR1 is PRHDT and CDR2 FYEKMQ (reference sequence). The CDR3 contains 14 residues. The V and J ends lost 5 bases and 5 bases respectively, with 15 bases between them. CDR3 nucleotide sequence: TGTGCCAGCAGCAAAGACGGGGGAGTTGAGACCCAGTACTTC. Translated, it gives CASSKDGGVETQYF.

In this sample, this clone turned up a few times. The chain is built from TRBV11-2 and TRBJ2-1; 7 bases map to TRBD2. CDR3 length: 13 residues. V gave up 3 bases and J gave up 12 bases; unmatched junction bases: 8. Germline V gene sequence: CDR1 SGHAT, CDR2 FQNNGV. The CDR3 region has the DNA TGTGCCAGCAGCTTTGGGGCGGGAGAGGGGCAGTTCTTC. Protein sequence: CASSFGAGEGQFF.

This rearrangement joins TRBV10-3 to TRBJ2-7; 10 bases line up with TRBD1. The germline CDR1 and CDR2 sequences are ENHRY and SYGVKD. The CDR3 has 12 amino acids. Trimming took 7 bases from V and 9 from J; bases not matched to a gene: 6. Here the CDR3 reads CAITGTGVGQYF. The CDR3 nucleotides read TGTGCCATCACCGGGACAGGGGTTGGGCAGTACTTC.

V gene TRBV2 combines with J gene TRBJ2-7, with D possibly matching TRBD2 (5 bases). Deletions cut 4 bases from V and 2 bases from J, with 12 bases between. The germline V gene encodes CDR1 SNHLY and CDR2 FYNNEI. The CDR3 is 14 residues long. CDR3 sequence reads: CASSGGGDPYEQYF. CDR3 in DNA: TGTGCCAGCAGTGGCGGAGGAGACCCCTACGAGCAGTACTTC.

The chain is built from TRBV6-1 and TRBJ1-2; possibly TRBD1 for D (5 bases). Per the germline V gene, CDR1 is MNHNS and CDR2 is SASEGT. Trimming took 0 bases from V and 4 from J, leaving 9 bases between them. This CDR3 contains 14 residues. CDR3 protein: CASSEASGFYGYTF. Written as DNA, the CDR3 is TGTGCCAGCAGTGAAGCTTCAGGGTTCTATGGCTACACCTTC.

This clone occurred a few times. This sequence joins TRBV7-3 and TRBJ2-7, with a weak D call TRBD2 (6 bases). Trimming cost V 1 base and J 1 base, with 20 bases left between them. This CDR3 spans 18 amino acids. The germline gives CDR1 SGHTA, CDR2 FQGTGA. Here the CDR3 reads CASSLSVGEGRLSYEQYF. The CDR3 DNA follows: TGTGCCAGCAGCTTAAGCGTCGGTGAGGGGAGGCTGTCCTACGAGCAGTACTTC.